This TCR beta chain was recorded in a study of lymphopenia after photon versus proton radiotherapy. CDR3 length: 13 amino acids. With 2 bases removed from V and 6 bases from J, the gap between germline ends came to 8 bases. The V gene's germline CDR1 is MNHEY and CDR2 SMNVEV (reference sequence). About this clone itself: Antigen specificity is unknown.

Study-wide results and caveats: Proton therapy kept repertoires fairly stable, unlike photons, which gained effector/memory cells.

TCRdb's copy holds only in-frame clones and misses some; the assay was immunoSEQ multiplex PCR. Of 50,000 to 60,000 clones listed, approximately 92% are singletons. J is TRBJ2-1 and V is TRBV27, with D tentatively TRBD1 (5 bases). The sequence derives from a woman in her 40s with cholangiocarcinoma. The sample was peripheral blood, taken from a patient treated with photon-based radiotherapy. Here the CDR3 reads CASSLGRANEQFF. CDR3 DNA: TGTGCCAGCAGTTTAGGCAGGGCCAATGAGCAGTTCTTC.